This section outlines one T cell receptor (beta chain) sequence together with its context. Method: immunoSEQ multiplex PCR; TCRdb's copy keeps in-frame clones and lacks some. The sample includes about 130,000 clones, over 80% seen only once; the top ten take around 0.52%. The sample belongs to a study of control samples from healthy donors and cancer patients. Trimming removed 1 base at V and 3 bases at J, with 9 bases between. Germline CDR1 reads LGHNA; CDR2 reads YSLEER. This CDR3 is built from 14 residues. The TCR originated in a man aged 80 or over with head and neck cancer. Material for sequencing was PBMCs. The chain employs TRBV4-3 and TRBJ2-5; TRBD2 might be the D (6 bases). DNA for the CDR3: TGCGCCAGCAGCCAAGTACGGGGGAAAGAGACCCAGTACTTC. Protein product: CASSQVRGKETQYF.